Here is one T cell receptor beta chain with its context. Its target is unknown. A single record per CDR3 protein comes from TCRdb applying MiXCR to the 5' RACE reads. The sample lists more than 150,000 distinct CDR3 sequences, 13% occurring once. The data are from a study of CD8 T cells in ankylosing spondylitis. V lost 6 bases to trimming and J lost 5 bases; unmatched junction nucleotides: 3. Germline lookup yields CDR1 DFQATT and CDR2 SNEGSKA (reference sequence). The length of the CDR3 is 12 residues. Findings and caveats of the study: Seemingly characteristic of ankylosing spondylitis blood was a TCR beta motif consisting of roughly 8 highly homologous variants. The authors reported significant enrichment of disease-linked clones in matched ankylosing spondylitis synovial fluid.

The chain joins TRBV20-1 to TRBJ2-3; 9 nucleotides agree with TRBD1. Material: blood, either unsorted or a sorted T cell fraction (not recorded which). The TCR originated in a female donor with ankylosing spondylitis or in good health (not recorded which). DNA of the CDR3: TGCAGTGCCAAGGACAGGGGAGATACGCAGTATTTT. Translating gives CSAKDRGDTQYF.